This record concerns one T cell receptor (beta chain) sequence. The data stem from a study of Ad26.COV2.S vaccination and SARS-CoV-2 variants. The data were produced by immunoSEQ multiplex PCR, yet TCRdb's version contains in-frame clones alone and is incomplete. The sample holds fewer than 500,000 clones, 90% seen once. Treatment noted: 19 received Ad26.COV2.S at low or high dose, single or two shots; five or six received placebo; per-sample allocation not given. The samples were gathered on day 63 after the first injection of vaccine or placebo. The sample came from a Boston adult aged 18-55 years. With 5 bases clipped from V and 0 bases from J, the junction kept 10 bases outside the gene matches. This CDR3 spans 17 amino acids. Germline CDR1 reads SEHNR; CDR2 reads FQNEAQ (reference sequence).

The chain joins TRBV7-9 to TRBJ1-3, with 7 bases that match TRBD1. The source is a person aged 18 to 59 who received the Ad26.COV2.S COVID-19 vaccine or a placebo. Sample: peripheral blood, taken in a trial of Ad26.COV2.S vaccine versus placebo. CDR3: CASSPRQGPSSGNTIYF. The CDR3, as DNA: TGTGCCAGCAGCCCCAGACAGGGACCGAGCTCTGGAAACACCATATATTTT.